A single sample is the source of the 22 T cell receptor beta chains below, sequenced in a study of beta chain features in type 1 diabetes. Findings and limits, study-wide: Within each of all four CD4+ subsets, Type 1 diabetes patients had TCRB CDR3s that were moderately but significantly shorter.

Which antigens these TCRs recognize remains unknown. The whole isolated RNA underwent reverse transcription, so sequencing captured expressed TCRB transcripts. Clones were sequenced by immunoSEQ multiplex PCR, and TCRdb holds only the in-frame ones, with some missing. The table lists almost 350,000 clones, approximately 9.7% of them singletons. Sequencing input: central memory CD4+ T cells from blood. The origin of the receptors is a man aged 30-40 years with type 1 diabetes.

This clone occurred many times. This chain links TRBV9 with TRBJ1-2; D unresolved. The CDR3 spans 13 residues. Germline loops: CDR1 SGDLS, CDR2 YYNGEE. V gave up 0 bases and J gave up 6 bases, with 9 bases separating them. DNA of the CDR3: TGTGCCAGCAGCGTAGGACTGCTTAATGGCTACACCTTC. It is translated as CASSVGLLNGYTF.

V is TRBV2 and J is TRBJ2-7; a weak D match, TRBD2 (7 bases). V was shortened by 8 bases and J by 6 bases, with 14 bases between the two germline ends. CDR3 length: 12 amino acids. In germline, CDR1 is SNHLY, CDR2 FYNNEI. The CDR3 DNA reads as TGTGCCAGCGCAGGGGAGGGTTCCGAGCAGTACTTC. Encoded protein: CASAGEGSEQYF. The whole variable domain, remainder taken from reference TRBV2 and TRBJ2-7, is EPEVTQTPSHQVTQMGQEVILRCVPISNHLYFYWYRQILGQKVEFLVSFYNNEISEKSEIFDDQFSVERPDGSNFTLKIRSTKLEDSAMYFCASAGEGSEQYFGPGTRLTVT.

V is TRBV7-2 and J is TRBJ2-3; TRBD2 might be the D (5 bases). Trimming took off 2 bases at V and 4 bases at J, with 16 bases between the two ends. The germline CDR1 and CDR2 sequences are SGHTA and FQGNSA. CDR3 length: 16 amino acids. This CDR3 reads CASSLRASRNADTQYF. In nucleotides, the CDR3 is TGTGCCAGCAGCTTAAGGGCTAGCCGGAACGCAGATACGCAGTATTTT.

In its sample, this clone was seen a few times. The CDR3 sequence: CASSLTGDEQYF. The CDR3 DNA follows: TGTGCCAGCAGCTTGACAGGGGACGAGCAGTACTTC. The chain joins TRBV5-6 to TRBJ2-5; 7 bases fit TRBD1. With the DNA end fitting TRBJ2-7 better, the J assignment may be wrong. Germline lookup yields CDR1 SGHDT and CDR2 YYEEEE. The CDR3 runs 12 residues.

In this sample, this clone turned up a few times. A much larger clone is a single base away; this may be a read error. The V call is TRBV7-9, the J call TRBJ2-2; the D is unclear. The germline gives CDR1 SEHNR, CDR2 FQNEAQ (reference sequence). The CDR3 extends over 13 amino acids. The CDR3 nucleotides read TGTGCCAGCAGCATAGCGAACACCGGGGAGCTGTTTTTT. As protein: CASSIANTGELFF.

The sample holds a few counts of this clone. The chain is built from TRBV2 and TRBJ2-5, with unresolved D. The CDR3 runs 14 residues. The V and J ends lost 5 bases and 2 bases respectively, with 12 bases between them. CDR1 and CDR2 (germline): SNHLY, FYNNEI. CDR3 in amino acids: CASSSQQLQETQYF. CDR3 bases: TGTGCCAGCAGTTCACAACAGCTACAAGAGACCCAGTACTTC.

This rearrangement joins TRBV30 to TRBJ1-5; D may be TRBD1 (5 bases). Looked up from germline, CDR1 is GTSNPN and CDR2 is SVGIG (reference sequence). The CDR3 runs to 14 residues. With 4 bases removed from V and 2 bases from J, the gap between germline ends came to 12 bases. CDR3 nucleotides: TGTGCCTGGAACCCCCAGGGCGGCAATCAGCCCCAGCATTTT. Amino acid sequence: CAWNPQGGNQPQHF.

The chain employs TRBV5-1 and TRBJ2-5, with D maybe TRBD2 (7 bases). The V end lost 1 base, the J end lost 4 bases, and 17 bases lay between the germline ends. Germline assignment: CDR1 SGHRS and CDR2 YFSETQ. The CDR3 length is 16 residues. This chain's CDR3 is CASSLSWGGRGETQYF. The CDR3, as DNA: TGCGCCAGCAGCTTGTCGTGGGGGGGCCGAGGAGAGACCCAGTACTTC.

DNA for the CDR3: TGTGCCAGTAGTCTTACCAGAGCGAGTACCAAAAACATTCAGTACTTC. It yields the protein CASSLTRASTKNIQYF. This sequence joins TRBV19 and TRBJ2-4; unclear D gene. There are 16 residues in the CDR3. Trimming cost V 5 bases and J 2 bases, with 16 bases left between them. Germline V gene lookup returns CDR1 LNHDA and CDR2 SQIVND (reference sequence).

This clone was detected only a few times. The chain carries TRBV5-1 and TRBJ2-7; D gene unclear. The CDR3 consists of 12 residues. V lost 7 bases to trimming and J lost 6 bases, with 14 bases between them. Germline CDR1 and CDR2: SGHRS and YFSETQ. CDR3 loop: CASSPPRGEQYF. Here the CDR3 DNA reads TGCGCCAGCTCACCTCCACGCGGCGAGCAGTACTTC.

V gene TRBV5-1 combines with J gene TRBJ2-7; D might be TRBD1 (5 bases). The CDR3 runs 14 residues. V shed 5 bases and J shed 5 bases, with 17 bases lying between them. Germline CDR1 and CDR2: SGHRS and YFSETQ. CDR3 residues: CASSPTSGSDEQYF. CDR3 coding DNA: TGCGCCAGCAGTCCTACTTCAGGGTCCGACGAGCAGTACTTC.

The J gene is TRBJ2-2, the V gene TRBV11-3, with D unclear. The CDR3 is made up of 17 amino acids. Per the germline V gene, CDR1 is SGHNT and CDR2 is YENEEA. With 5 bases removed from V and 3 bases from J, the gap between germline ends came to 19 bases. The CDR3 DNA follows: TGTGCCAGCAGCCATTCACAATGGGCTCGGGACACCGGGGAGCTGTTTTTT. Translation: CASSHSQWARDTGELFF.

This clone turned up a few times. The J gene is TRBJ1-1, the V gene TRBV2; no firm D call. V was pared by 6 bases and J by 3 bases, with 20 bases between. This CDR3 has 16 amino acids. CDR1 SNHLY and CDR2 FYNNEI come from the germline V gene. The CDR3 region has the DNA TGTGCCAGCAGAACTTCGGTGGGGATGCGGGACACTGAAGCTTTCTTT. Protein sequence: CASRTSVGMRDTEAFF.

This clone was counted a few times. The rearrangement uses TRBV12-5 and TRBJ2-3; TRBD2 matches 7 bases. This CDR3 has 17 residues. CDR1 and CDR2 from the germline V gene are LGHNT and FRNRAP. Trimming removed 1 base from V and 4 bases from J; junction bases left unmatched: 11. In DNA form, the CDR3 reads TGTGCTAGTGGTTTGGCCATCCAGGCGGGGGTTGCAGATACGCAGTATTTT. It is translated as CASGLAIQAGVADTQYF. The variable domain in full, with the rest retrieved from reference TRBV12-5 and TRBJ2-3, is DARVTQTPRHKVTEMGQEVTMRCQPILGHNTVFWYRQTMMQGLELLAYFRNRAPLDDSGMPKDRFSAEMPDATLATLKIQPSEPRDSAVYFCASGLAIQAGVADTQYFGPGTRLTVL.

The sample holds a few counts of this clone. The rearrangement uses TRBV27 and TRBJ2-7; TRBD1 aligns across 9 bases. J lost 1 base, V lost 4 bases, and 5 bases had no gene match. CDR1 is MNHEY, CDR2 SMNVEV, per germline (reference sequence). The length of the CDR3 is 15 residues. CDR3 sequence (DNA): TGTGCCAGCAGTTACAGGACAGGGGAGTCCTACGAGCAGTACTTC. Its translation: CASSYRTGESYEQYF.

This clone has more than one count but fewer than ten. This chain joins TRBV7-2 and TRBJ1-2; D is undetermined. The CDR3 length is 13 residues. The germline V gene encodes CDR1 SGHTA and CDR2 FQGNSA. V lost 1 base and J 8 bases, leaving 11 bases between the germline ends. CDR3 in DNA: TGTGCCAGCAGCTTAGAAGAGCGCCGAGGCTACACCTTC. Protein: CASSLEERRGYTF.

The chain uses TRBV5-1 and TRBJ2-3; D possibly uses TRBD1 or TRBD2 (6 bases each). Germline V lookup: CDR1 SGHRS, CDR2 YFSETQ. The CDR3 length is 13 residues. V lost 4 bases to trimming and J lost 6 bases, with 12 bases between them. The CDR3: CASSASGADTQYF. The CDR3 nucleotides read TGCGCCAGCAGCGCTTCGGGGGCCGATACGCAGTATTTT. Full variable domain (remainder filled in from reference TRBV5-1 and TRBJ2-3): KAGVTQTPRYLIKTRGQQVTLSCSPISGHRSVSWYQQTPGQGLQFLFEYFSETQRNKGNFPGRFSGRQFSNSRSEMNVSTLELGDSALYLCASSASGADTQYFGPGTRLTVL.

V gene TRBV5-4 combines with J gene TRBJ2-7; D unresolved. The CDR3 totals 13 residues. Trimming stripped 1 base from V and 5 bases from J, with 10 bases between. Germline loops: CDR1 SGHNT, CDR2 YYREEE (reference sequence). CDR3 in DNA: TGTGCCAGCAGCTTGAAAGGTTCCGACGAGCAGTACTTC. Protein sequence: CASSLKGSDEQYF.

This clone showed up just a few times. CDR3 in amino acids: CASSSQSEDTQYF. The CDR3 DNA reads as TGTGCCAGCAGCTCTCAGTCGGAAGATACGCAGTATTTT. The chain has TRBV7-2 and TRBJ2-3; D uncertain. V lost 4 bases, J lost 5 bases, and 10 bases lay in between. The CDR3 sequence is 13 residues long. Germline V gene sequence: CDR1 SGHTA, CDR2 FQGNSA.

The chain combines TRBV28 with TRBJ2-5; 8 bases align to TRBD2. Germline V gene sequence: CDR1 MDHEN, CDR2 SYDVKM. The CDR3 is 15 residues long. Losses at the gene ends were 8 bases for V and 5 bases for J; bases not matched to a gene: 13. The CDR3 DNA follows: TGTGCCAGCGAACGGGGGGGCCAGTCTGGGGAGACCCAGTACTTC. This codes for CASERGGQSGETQYF.

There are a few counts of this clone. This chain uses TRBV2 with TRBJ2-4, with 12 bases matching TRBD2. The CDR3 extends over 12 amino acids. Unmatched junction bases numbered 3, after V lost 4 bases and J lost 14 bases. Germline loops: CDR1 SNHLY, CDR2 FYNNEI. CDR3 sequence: CASSALAGGKYF. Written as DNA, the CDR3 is TGTGCCAGCAGTGCACTAGCGGGGGGAAAGTACTTC.

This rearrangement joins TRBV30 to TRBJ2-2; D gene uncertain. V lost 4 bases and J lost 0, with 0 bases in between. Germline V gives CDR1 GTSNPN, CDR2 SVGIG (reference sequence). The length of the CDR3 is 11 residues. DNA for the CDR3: TGTGCCTGGACGAACACCGGGGAGCTGTTTTTT. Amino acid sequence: CAWTNTGELFF.